These 5 T cell receptor beta chains were sequenced from one sample in a study of read filtering for tumor transcriptome and immune sequencing. From about 400 ng of RNA, a library with molecular barcoded alpha/delta and beta/gamma adaptors was made. TCRdb called the reads again in MiXCR, with one record for every CDR3 protein. The sample comprises some 62,000 distinct CDR3 sequences, approximately 15% of which are singletons, and around 43% rests with the top ten. The source material was a population of CD138-negative cells sorted from bone marrow. The source is a donor at least 40 years old with multiple myeloma.

Concerning this clonotype: It may be a read error: a sequence one base away is much more abundant. The V call is TRBV29-1, the J call TRBJ2-2; 9 bases match TRBD1. The CDR3 totals 14 residues. The germline V gene has CDR1 SQVTM and CDR2 ANQGSEA. CDR3 residues: CSVVEQGATGEPFF. DNA of the CDR3: TGCAGCGTTGTAGAACAGGGGGCCACCGGGGAGCCGTTTTTT.

This clonotype was detected ten times or more. V and J are TRBV30 and TRBJ2-1; a possible D gene is TRBD2 (5 bases). Trimming stripped 2 bases from V and 4 bases from J, with 12 bases between. This CDR3 is built from 14 residues. CDR1 and CDR2 from the germline V gene are GTSNPN and SVGIG (reference sequence). The DNA of the CDR3 is TGTGCCTGGAGTACTGACACGGGGTACAATGAGCAGTTCTTC. Its protein is CAWSTDTGYNEQFF.

This clonotype was detected a few times. Being one base from a much bigger clone, this may be a read error. V usage is TRBV20-1 and J usage is TRBJ1-5; a possible D gene is TRBD1 (5 bases). CDR1 is DFQATT, CDR2 SNEGSKA, per germline (reference sequence). The CDR3 contains 13 residues. CDR3 region: CSARDLGRQPLHF. The CDR3 nucleotides read TGCAGTGCTAGAGATTTGGGACGCCAGCCCCTGCATTTT.

This clonotype has a count of ten or more. The chain couples TRBV7-8 to TRBJ1-1, with no clear D. Germline CDR1 is SGHVS and CDR2 is FQNEAQ. With 2 bases removed from V and 4 bases from J, the gap between germline ends came to 8 bases. CDR3 length: 13 residues. The CDR3 DNA reads as TGTGCCAGCAGCTTAAGGGAGAGCACTGAAGCTTTCTTT. Translated: CASSLRESTEAFF.

The table lists this clonotype with many counts. This rearrangement joins TRBV7-2 to TRBJ2-1; 7 nucleotides match TRBD2. CDR1 SGHTA and CDR2 FQGNSA come from the germline V gene. After removal of 5 bases from V and 3 bases from J, the junction contained 7 bases not matched to a gene. The CDR3 length is 15 residues. As DNA, the CDR3 is TGTGCCAGCAGCCCAGACCAGCGGGACTACAATGAGCAGTTCTTC. This translates into CASSPDQRDYNEQFF.